The present TCR beta chain was sequenced within a study of shared clonotypes between healthy human individuals. Study observations and caveats: Relative to their counterparts shared across all four donors, non-shared clonotypes exhibited diminished generation probabilities.

The CDR3 totals 16 residues. Per germline, CDR1 LNHNV and CDR2 YYDKDF (reference sequence). V dropped 2 bases and J dropped 6; count of bases not matched to a gene: 11. This clone appeared a few times. Its specificity is unknown. Methods used by the authors: ImmunoSEQ junction-only sequences lacked quality scores, so their filtering differed. The assay was immunoSEQ multiplex PCR, and TCRdb's table has in-frame clones only and misses some. The DNA was the basis for D and trimming; V, J and clone size are from that table. Here the sample spans about a million clones, roughly 80% being singletons. The sequence was obtained from a man aged 18 to 30 in good health. Some clones in this sample may be carry-over from other donors' samples. Specimen: memory CD4+ T cells from PBMCs. Subset noted: CD45RA-negative fraction. This chain joins TRBV15 and TRBJ1-2; 8 bases map to TRBD1. This CDR3 is CATSRRLGQGVDGYTF. The CDR3 coding sequence is TGTGCCACCAGCAGACGCCTCGGACAGGGCGTCGATGGCTACACCTTC.